The next 27 T cell receptor beta chains were all read from a single sample in a study of shared clonotypes between healthy human individuals. Sequenced by immunoSEQ multiplex PCR; TCRdb stores in-frame clones only, minus some. The table records about 770,000 clones, around 70% of them present only once. The sequenced sample consisted of memory CD4+ T cells sorted from blood. Subset: CD45RA-negative fraction. The receptors were gathered from a woman aged 30 to 39 in good health.

Details on this clone: A much more abundant neighbour one base away suggests this may be a read error. Other DNA variants within this sample encode the same CDR3. The chain uses TRBV5-1 and TRBJ2-7; tentative D call: TRBD1 (5 bases). The CDR3 covers 14 residues. V lost 0 bases and J lost 2, with 9 bases in between. Germline CDR1 SGHRS, CDR2 YFSETQ. The CDR3 sequence is CASSLGAGPYEQYF. The CDR3 bases are TGCGCCAGCAGCTTGGGGGCAGGGCCCTACGAGCAGTACTTC.

The chain couples TRBV5-1 to TRBJ2-2; D possibly corresponds to TRBD2 (5 bases). Per the germline V gene, CDR1 is SGHRS and CDR2 is YFSETQ. V gave up 4 bases and J gave up 3 bases, with 13 bases separating them. There are 15 residues in the CDR3. The CDR3: CASSATDWDTGELFF. The CDR3, as DNA: TGCGCCAGCAGCGCCACGGACTGGGACACCGGGGAGCTGTTTTTT.

Note on this clone: With a much larger clone just one base away, this may be a read error. Distinct nucleotide sequences in the sample also encode this CDR3. The chain carries TRBV7-3 and TRBJ1-1; D not certain. The CDR3 contains 13 residues. Between the trimmed V and J ends, which lost 5 bases and 3 bases, there was a span of 10 bases. The V gene's germline CDR1 is SGHTA and CDR2 FQGTGA. The CDR3 sequence: CASSPQRDTEAFF. The CDR3 nucleotides are TGTGCCAGCAGCCCACAGAGGGACACTGAAGCTTTCTTT.

J is TRBJ2-3 and V is TRBV7-2, with 7 bases that match TRBD1. CDR3 size: 13 residues. The germline gives CDR1 SGHTA, CDR2 FQGNSA. Trimming at V came to 1 base and at J to 6 bases, leaving 1 base not matched to a gene. The CDR3 sequence: CASSLGQGDTQYF. CDR3 coding DNA: TGTGCCAGCAGCTTAGGACAGGGTGATACGCAGTATTTT.

Ten or more counts support this clone. The chain couples TRBV25-1 to TRBJ1-1, with 7 bases matching TRBD1. Germline V CDR1 and CDR2: MGHDK, SYGVNS. V shed 4 bases and J 1 base; nucleotides not matched to a gene: 6. The CDR3 loop spans 15 amino acids. The CDR3, as DNA: TGTGCCAGCAGTGCAAAAAGACAGGGGAACACTGAAGCTTTCTTT. Translating gives CASSAKRQGNTEAFF.

Turning to this clone: Within the sample, other DNA sequences also encode this same CDR3. The V call is TRBV5-1, the J call TRBJ2-1; 10 bases agree with TRBD2. The V gene's germline CDR1 is SGHRS and CDR2 YFSETQ. There are 15 residues in the CDR3. Trimming at V came to 2 bases and at J to 2 bases, leaving 1 base not matched to a gene. The CDR3: CASSFTSGAYNEQFF. In nucleotides, the CDR3 is TGCGCCAGCAGCTTTACTAGCGGGGCCTACAATGAGCAGTTCTTC.

The chain is built from TRBV6-1 and TRBJ2-7; 7 bases are shared with TRBD2. The V segment lost 1 base and the J segment 3 bases; nucleotides outside the gene matches: 9. Germline CDR1 MNHNS, CDR2 SASEGT. The length of the CDR3 is 16 residues. CDR3 sequence: CASSEGSRRGNYEQYF. The CDR3 region has the DNA TGTGCCAGCAGTGAAGGGTCCAGGCGGGGGAACTACGAGCAGTACTTC.

The chain joins TRBV5-6 to TRBJ1-4, with D perhaps matching TRBD1 (6 bases). V lost 1 base and J lost 5, with 9 bases in between. Per the germline V gene, CDR1 is SGHDT and CDR2 is YYEEEE. CDR3 size: 14 residues. CDR3 region: CASSLRGANEKLFF. In DNA, the CDR3 is TGTGCCAGCAGCTTGCGGGGGGCAAATGAAAAACTGTTTTTT.

The chain couples TRBV5-6 to TRBJ2-7; D unclear. Germline V gene lookup returns CDR1 SGHDT and CDR2 YYEEEE. V dropped 4 bases and J dropped 5 bases, with 13 bases sitting between them. This CDR3 is built from 13 residues. The CDR3 reads CASSPGRVHEQYF. CDR3 bases: TGTGCCAGCAGCCCAGGTCGGGTCCACGAGCAGTACTTC.

The chain couples TRBV7-9 to TRBJ1-1; TRBD1 is a possible D gene (5 bases). This CDR3 comprises 15 residues. V lost 5 bases to trimming and J lost 6 bases, with 19 bases between them. Germline V gene sequence: CDR1 SEHNR, CDR2 FQNEAQ (reference sequence). DNA for the CDR3: TGTGCCAGCAGCCCAGCACAGGCCTCGGGCTCTGAAGCTTTCTTT. Translated: CASSPAQASGSEAFF.

This clone was counted a single time. V usage is TRBV9 and J usage is TRBJ1-4; the D is unclear. Germline values: CDR1 SGDLS, CDR2 YYNGEE. The CDR3 runs to 14 residues. The V gene lost 4 bases and the J gene lost 5 bases, with 12 bases spanning the gap. CDR3 sequence: CASSYDGRNEKLFF. The CDR3, as DNA: TGTGCCAGCAGCTACGACGGCAGGAATGAAAAACTGTTTTTT.

The rearrangement uses TRBV4-1 and TRBJ1-2, with 10 bases identical to TRBD1. Germline lookup yields CDR1 MGHRA and CDR2 YSYEKL. V was clipped by 1 base and J by 7 bases; unmatched bases: 6. This CDR3 is built from 15 residues. The CDR3 loop reads CASSQVIGTGAGYTF. The CDR3 DNA reads as TGCGCCAGCAGCCAAGTTATTGGGACAGGGGCTGGCTACACCTTC.

This clone was detected only a few times. The chain employs TRBV11-2 and TRBJ1-4; D gene ambiguous. The CDR3 covers 16 residues. Germline CDR1 reads SGHAT; CDR2 reads FQNNGV. Trimming left V 3 bases short and J 3 bases short, with 14 bases between. CDR3 sequence reads: CASSFGHSGSNEKLFF. CDR3 DNA: TGTGCCAGCAGCTTCGGGCATTCGGGGTCTAATGAAAAACTGTTTTTT.

The chain has TRBV7-9 and TRBJ2-1, with D possibly TRBD2 on 6 matching bases. CDR1 and CDR2 (germline): SEHNR, FQNEAQ (reference sequence). With 0 bases removed from V and 0 bases from J, the gap between germline ends came to 9 bases. CDR3 length equals 16 residues. CDR3: CASSLARGSSYNEQFF. As DNA, the CDR3 is TGTGCCAGCAGCTTAGCGCGGGGTAGCTCCTACAATGAGCAGTTCTTC.

The chain employs TRBV21-1 and TRBJ2-3; TRBD2, the D gene given by the table, was not confirmed from the DNA. TRBV21-1 is a listed pseudogene. The CDR3 is 20 amino acids. CDR3 nucleotides: TGTGCCAGCAGGGGTACCCGACTAGCGGGAGGCAAATTAAGGACAGATACGCAGTATTTT. Amino acids: CASRGTRLAGGKLRTDTQYF.

The J gene is TRBJ1-1, the V gene TRBV7-9; D remains unclear. Per the germline V gene, CDR1 is SEHNR and CDR2 is FQNEAQ (reference sequence). V lost 5 bases and J 2 bases, leaving 15 bases between the germline ends. This CDR3 has 15 amino acids. In DNA form, the CDR3 reads TGTGCCAGCAGCGCCAAGGCCAGACTAAACACTGAAGCTTTCTTT. It is translated as CASSAKARLNTEAFF.

CDR3 nucleotide sequence: TGTGCCAGTAGTATTTCGACAGCTCGCTGGGAGGAGCAGTACTTC. Protein product: CASSISTARWEEQYF. This rearrangement joins TRBV19 to TRBJ2-7; D is tentatively TRBD1 or TRBD2 (5 bases each). This CDR3 contains 15 residues. CDR1 is LNHDA and CDR2 is SQIVND in the germline V gene (reference sequence). The V end lost 3 bases, the J end lost 7 bases, and 19 bases lay between the germline ends.

The rearrangement uses TRBV27 and TRBJ2-3, with D unresolved. Germline values: CDR1 MNHEY, CDR2 SMNVEV (reference sequence). Deletions cut 5 bases from V and 4 bases from J, with 13 bases between. The CDR3 loop spans 14 amino acids. CDR3 sequence (DNA): TGTGCCAGCAGTCCACGTGAAGTGGCAGATACGCAGTATTTT. It codes for CASSPREVADTQYF.

The table lists this clone with a few counts. J is TRBJ1-1 and V is TRBV9, with a possible D match to TRBD1 (5 bases). V gave up 4 bases and J gave up 1 base, with 14 bases separating them. The germline V gene has CDR1 SGDLS and CDR2 YYNGEE. The CDR3 runs 15 residues. CDR3 amino acids: CASSLRLGGNTEAFF. DNA for the CDR3: TGTGCCAGCAGCCTCCGGTTGGGGGGGAACACTGAAGCTTTCTTT.

This rearrangement joins TRBV2 to TRBJ2-7; 11 bases fit TRBD2. The CDR3 consists of 15 residues. Germline V gene sequence: CDR1 SNHLY, CDR2 FYNNEI. Trimming at V came to 2 bases and at J to 9 bases, leaving 9 bases not matched to a gene. CDR3 loop: CASSEQLAGVDRQYF. In DNA, the CDR3 is TGTGCCAGCAGTGAACAACTAGCGGGAGTTGATCGGCAGTACTTC.

The CDR3 spells CASSLWVTGSGTEAFF. The CDR3 nucleotides read TGTGCCAGCAGCCTATGGGTCACAGGGTCGGGCACTGAAGCTTTCTTT. The chain uses TRBV28 and TRBJ1-1; possible D gene TRBD1, 6 bases. The CDR3 sequence is 16 residues long. The germline V gene encodes CDR1 MDHEN and CDR2 SYDVKM. Trimming cost V 6 bases and J 4 bases, with 21 bases left between them. The full variable domain, its missing parts supplied by reference TRBV28 and TRBJ1-1, is DVKVTQSSRYLVKRTGEKVFLECVQDMDHENMFWYRQDPGLGLRLIYFSYDVKMKEKGDIPEGYSVSREKKERFSLILESASTNQTSMYLCASSLWVTGSGTEAFFGQGTRLTVV.

The gene calls are TRBV2 and TRBJ2-7; TRBD1 matches 11 bases. With V trimmed by 8 bases and J by 2 bases, 2 bases remained unmatched. The germline CDR1 and CDR2 sequences are SNHLY and FYNNEI. The CDR3 totals 13 residues. The CDR3 DNA sequence: TGTGCCAGCGCGGGACAGGGGGCCTACGAGCAGTACTTC. This translates into CASAGQGAYEQYF.

This clone was observed once. The chain couples TRBV7-8 to TRBJ1-5; D is perhaps TRBD1 (5 bases). Germline V gene lookup returns CDR1 SGHVS and CDR2 FQNEAQ. The V end was cut by 5 bases, the J end by 5 bases, with 10 bases between. The CDR3 covers 13 residues. CDR3 protein: CASSVQGDQPQHF. In DNA, the CDR3 is TGTGCCAGCAGCGTTCAGGGCGATCAGCCCCAGCATTTT.

J is TRBJ1-2 and V is TRBV5-1; D gene uncertain. The CDR3 runs to 12 residues. V lost 5 bases, J lost 8 bases, and 13 bases lay in between. From germline, CDR1 is SGHRS and CDR2 YFSETQ. CDR3 residues: CASSYSGGGYTF. In DNA form, the CDR3 reads TGCGCCAGCAGTTACAGCGGCGGGGGCTACACCTTC.

V and J are TRBV4-2 and TRBJ2-1; 7 bases are shared with TRBD2. Per the germline V gene, CDR1 is LGHNA and CDR2 is YNFKEQ. Trimming at V came to 0 bases and at J to 0 bases, leaving 5 bases not matched to a gene. The CDR3 is made up of 17 amino acids. The CDR3 spells CASSQDSGWSSYNEQFF. The CDR3 DNA reads as TGTGCCAGCAGCCAAGATAGCGGGTGGAGCTCCTACAATGAGCAGTTCTTC.

The chain employs TRBV7-6 and TRBJ2-7; D not resolved. V lost 1 base, J lost 5 bases, and 21 bases lay in between. The CDR3 is 17 residues long. The V gene's germline CDR1 is SGHVS and CDR2 FNYEAQ. The CDR3 is CASSLDPSGYEADEQYF. CDR3 bases: TGTGCCAGCAGCTTAGATCCCTCTGGTTATGAAGCTGACGAGCAGTACTTC. Together with reference TRBV7-6 and TRBJ2-7, the CDR3 gives the full variable domain: GAGVSQSPRYKVTKRGQDVALRCDPISGHVSLYWYRQALGQGPEFLTYFNYEAQQDKSGLPNDRFSAERPEGSISTLTIQRTEQRDSAMYRCASSLDPSGYEADEQYFGPGTRLTVT.

The rearrangement uses TRBV5-1 and TRBJ2-2, with D perhaps matching TRBD1 (5 bases). This CDR3 has 16 residues. Germline loops: CDR1 SGHRS, CDR2 YFSETQ. Trimming left V 2 bases short and J 4 bases short, with 15 bases between. In DNA, the CDR3 is TGCGCCAGCAGCTTCAGGGCCTTGGTGGGCACCGGGGAGCTGTTTTTT. It specifies CASSFRALVGTGELFF.